There are many counts of the clone carrying this T cell receptor (beta chain). Its antigen is as yet unknown. As it was prepared, the TCRbeta library received unique molecular identifiers. TCRdb re-called the PCR reads through MiXCR, storing one row per CDR3 protein. The data contain a few hundred thousand distinct CDR3 sequences, approximately 11% of them singletons. This record comes from a study of T-cell reconstitution after alpha-beta-depleted transplantation in children. Study-wide findings and caveats: After one year, T-cell counts and TCRbeta diversity mostly came from new T cells. The high TCRbeta diversity at day 60 in some patients came from surviving recipient T cells and thymic progenitors. Reports say that about two months after transplant, the alpha-beta T cells came out of several hundred graft clones that had expanded.

Trimming took 3 bases from V and 6 from J; bases not matched to a gene: 4. Germline V gene data show CDR1 as DFQATT and CDR2 as SNEGSKA (reference sequence). CDR3 length: 14 amino acids. The J gene is TRBJ2-1, the V gene TRBV20-1; 11 bases are a match to TRBD1. The TCR was taken from a child less than two years old with acute myeloid leukemia, due to receive a stem cell transplant. The specimen was PBMCs, collected before TCRalphabeta/CD19-depleted stem cell transplant. CDR3: CSASDGTGGNEQFF. The CDR3, as DNA: TGCAGTGCTAGCGATGGGACAGGGGGCAATGAGCAGTTCTTC.